A single TCR beta chain is shown here with its context. The antigen this receptor binds is unknown. Qualities for individual bases were not recorded, and no much larger clone is one base off. The sample belongs to a study of cytomegalovirus exposure and HLA in healthy donors (dated by TCRdb to about 2017). Notes on the research overall: According to an earlier analysis of 587 of the donors, about 179 million T cells yielded over 90 million unique TCR beta sequences and 276 Gb of sequence data. All discovery cohort repertoires had been generated on a single sequencing platform. A separate validation cohort of approximately 130 different subjects was used in addition to the approximately 640-subject first cohort. About 300 gigabases of sequencing data and approximately 84 million unique TCR sequences were included in an early release covering several hundred HLA-typed donors. A later analysis re-analyzed previously published TCR beta repertoires from approximately 700 donors and added high-resolution HLA genotyping to study TCR occurrence patterns. Roughly 5 DR-DQ haplotypes were treated as single units for association and clustering because of strong linkage in the cohort. The T cell repertoires of around 670 subjects were profiled by immunosequencing and related to cytomegalovirus serostatus. HLA typing covered class I and class II loci at four-digit resolution. Across about 380 genotyped donors of the cohort, an average of about 240,000 unique TCR beta nucleotide sequences per donor were sequenced, and roughly 18% of those sequences were non-productive. In an earlier analysis of more than 550 of the donors, high-throughput TCR beta sequencing was used to judge whether each TCR beta V gene segment behaved as functional or pseudogenic. In the later analysis, no new phenotypic data were used to find candidate immune exposures; instead, reliance was placed on TCR beta sequences and their occurrence across donors. The number of typed donors differed by locus: about 620-640 for A, B, C, DRB1 and DQB1; 522 for DQA1; over 600 for DPA1; and some 470 for DPB1. The study aimed to test whether cataloging public T cell receptors could reveal signatures of past pathogen exposure. Alongside the repertoire data, information on donor age, sex, ethnicity and CMV serostatus was compiled. To predict cytomegalovirus infection status, the study brought together high-throughput TCR immunosequencing, statistical association of individual TCRs with disease status, and machine learning. Genome-wide SNP genotypes for about three fifths of the 666 donors were used in a later genetic analysis, which treated that subset as a discovery cohort. Of the roughly 400 genotyped donors, roughly 80% fell in the genetic ancestry cluster associated with self-reported Caucasian donors.

Receptor amplification or capture employed the immunoSEQ multiplex PCR assay. For the multiplex PCR, a mixture combining 60 forward primers for TCR Vbeta segments and 13 reverse primers for TCR Jbeta segments was used. The CDR3 region of rearranged TCR beta genes was amplified from genomic DNA with a multiplex PCR assay. The amplified TCR beta libraries were sequenced on the Illumina HiSeq System as 87-base-pair reads. Per the authors' processing: Across the 640 or so repertoires, a later analysis counted around 80 million unique TCR beta chains, roughly 11 million of which were shared by at least two donors. Raw reads were error-corrected and collapsed into unique sequences by a nearest-neighbor algorithm in which closely related sequences were merged to remove PCR and sequencing errors. To assign V, D and J gene segments, CDR3 sequences were aligned to IMGT reference sequences. Each retained sequence needed at least a six-nucleotide match to both a V gene segment and a J gene segment. Rearrangements were called productive when the CDR3 lacked stop codons and stayed in frame with V and J; all others were non-productive. CDR3 was defined according to IMGT convention as the region running from the second conserved V-encoded cysteine to the conserved J-encoded phenylalanine. Sequences without an unambiguous match to a single V gene segment were excluded from the earlier analysis of about 640 of the donors. In an earlier analysis of approximately 550 of the donors, V segments were called functional above 56.7% productive rearrangements and were called segregating when the between-donor standard deviation exceeded 5%. A statistical classification framework was developed to diagnose cytomegalovirus status using the catalog of TCR beta chain sequences. V and J gene assignment, in a later analysis, came from comparing TCR nucleotide sequences with IMGT/GENE-DB human TR gene sequences. Using the TCRdist pipeline, a later analysis assigned CDR3 sequences along with most-parsimonious VDJ recombination scenarios. In a later analysis, each TCR beta chain was defined by its CDR3 amino acid sequence together with its V-gene family, and reads lacking a unique V-gene family were excluded. A later analysis removed 550 to 650 highly shared, low-generation-probability nucleotide sequences to deal with suspected cross-contamination and a sequencing artifact. In a later analysis, a clonal expansion index was calculated for each public chain from normalized within-repertoire ranks of inferred template counts. In a later analysis, generation probabilities were computed using a VDJ recombination model fitted to out-of-frame rearrangements, and the results were checked against IGoR. In a later analysis, TCR-TCR, TCR-HLA and TCR-CMV co-occurrence was scored with hypergeometric tests, and a repertoire-size bias correction was applied to TCR pairs. To estimate false discovery rates, a later analysis permuted the HLA or CMV assignments 20 times. In a later analysis, co-occurring TCRs were grouped with DBSCAN, and TCRdist sequence similarity was added when clustering was performed within HLA-allele-positive subsets. For co-occurrence clustering, repertoires with fewer than 30,000 or more than 120,000 public chains were excluded, along with 4 to 6 repertoires with anomalous nucleotide sharing. TCRdb took this table from immuneACCESS and kept in-frame rearrangements with V and J called. Such tables lack part of the clones; where checked against another copy, unresolved V genes explain under half of the gap, and the rest is unexplained. For V, J and clone size, that table is used; D and trimming come from the DNA. The sample includes 99,000 or so clones, with around 75% observed a single time. Approximately 2% of the sample comes from the top ten.

From the cysteine up to the phenylalanine, the CDR3 has a length of 17 residues. This entry keeps only the CDR3 DNA: 51 bases, framed from base 1. CDR1 is given as MNHNS and CDR2 as SASEGT, both from the germline V gene. V and J are trimmed by 3 bases and 7 bases, and the gene matches miss 9 bases of the junction. The cohort comprised around 700 healthy bone marrow donors. At the time of sampling, all cohort members were nominally healthy, though unrecorded immune exposures were likely present. The donor was CMV seronegative and was included in the group of 352 seronegative cohort members. A peripheral blood sample was provided by each donor, and peripheral blood mononuclear cells were used for TCR beta sequencing. Genomic DNA was extracted from the blood cell samples with the Qiagen DNeasy Blood Extraction Kit. Overall results and qualifications from the work: In a later analysis, the rate of TCR association differed among HLA loci, with DRB1 alleles having the most associated TCRs and HLA-C alleles having the fewest. In a later analysis, several top co-occurrence clusters were reported to appear linked to parvovirus B19, influenza, CMV and Epstein-Barr virus. The only immune exposure information available for the cohort was CMV serostatus. Because HLA typing was unavailable for some donors at each locus, only the typed subset was used in association tests. A group of highly shared sequence variants was considered likely to be a technical artifact of the sequencing pipeline. At a false discovery rate of 0.05, a later analysis linked 16,951 TCR beta sequences to specific HLA alleles. Linkage disequilibrium might explain the correlated functional status among segregating V segments, but an unknown experimental factor could not be ruled out. Only TCR beta chains were sequenced in this cohort, and the absence of alpha or paired-chain data limited detectable features. Strong co-occurrence of HLA alleles, especially DR and DQ, made assigning TCR associations to individual alleles difficult. Because counts were too low, seventeen rarely observed V segments, including chromosome 9 orphons, were left out of the earlier analysis of over 550 of the donors. Presence/absence analyses assumed roughly uniform sequencing depth across donors, an assumption that may not hold. A further reported finding was that TCR beta sequences accurately predicted the HLA-A and HLA-B alleles for most subjects in the first cohort. A later analysis found that most CMV-associated TCR beta chains appeared HLA-restricted, with HLA associations seemingly driven largely by CMV exposure. It was suggested by the authors that the approach could potentially be generalized to other disease states and immunological phenotypes. A later genetic analysis reported fewer N-insertions in productive TCRs among donors in an Asian-associated ancestry cluster than the roughly 620-donor mean. In a later genetic analysis, a missense DCLRE1C variant was associated with V-gene and J-gene trimming of TCR beta chains, and the association was replicated in an independent cohort. The classifier was reported to diagnose cytomegalovirus status with high specificity and sensitivity in both the original and validation cohorts. Broadly in line with IMGT annotations, most TCR beta V segments showed up in productive rearrangements about 90% or about 30% of the time in an earlier analysis of approximately 640 of the donors. In a later analysis, HLA-associated TCR beta chains were found to be more clonally expanded and to have lower generation probabilities than equally common non-associated chains. The study listed 150 to 200 TCR beta chains as associated with cytomegalovirus. Most TCR sequences were seen in very few donors, while some public TCRs were found in many individuals. In vitro tests confirmed that a few of the cytomegalovirus-associated TCR beta chains recognize cytomegalovirus antigens. Some IMGT-functional V segments, including TRBV6-2 and TRBV6-3, could not be told apart with the 87-base-pair reads, so those segments were excluded.

This receptor was taken from a man aged 30-40 years in good health and CMV-seronegative. The receptor chain draws on TRBV6-1 and TRBJ1-4, and 12 bases in between align with TRBD1. Sequenced input: PBMCs. The CDR3 region reads CASSDGTGGPGGEKLFF. DNA sequence: TGTGCCAGCAGTGATGGGACAGGGGGCCCAGGAGGTGAAAAACTGTTTTTT.